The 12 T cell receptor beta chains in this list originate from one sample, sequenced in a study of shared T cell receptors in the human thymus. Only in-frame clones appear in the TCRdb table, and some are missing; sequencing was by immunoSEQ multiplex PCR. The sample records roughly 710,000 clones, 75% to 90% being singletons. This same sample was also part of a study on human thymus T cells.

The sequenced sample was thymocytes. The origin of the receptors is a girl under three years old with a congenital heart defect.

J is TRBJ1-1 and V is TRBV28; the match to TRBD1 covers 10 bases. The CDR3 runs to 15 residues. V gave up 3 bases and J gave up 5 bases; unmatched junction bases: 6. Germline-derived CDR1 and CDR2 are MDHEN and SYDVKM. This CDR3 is CASSLGDRGPTEAFF. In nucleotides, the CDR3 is TGTGCCAGCAGTTTGGGTGACAGGGGGCCAACTGAAGCTTTCTTT.

CDR3 bases: TGTGCCAGCAGTCTCCACCCCTCCGGGGGCGAGCAGTACTTC. It translates to CASSLHPSGGEQYF. V and J are TRBV6-6 and TRBJ2-7; D may be TRBD2 (6 bases). In germline, CDR1 is MNHNY, CDR2 SVGAGI (reference sequence). The V end was cut by 5 bases, the J end by 6 bases, with 17 bases between. The CDR3 covers 14 residues.

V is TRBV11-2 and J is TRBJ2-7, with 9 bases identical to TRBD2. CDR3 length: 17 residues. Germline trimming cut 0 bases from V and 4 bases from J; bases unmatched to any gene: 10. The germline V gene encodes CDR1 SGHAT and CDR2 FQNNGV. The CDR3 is CASSLDLGRGGFYEQYF. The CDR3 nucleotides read TGTGCCAGCAGCTTAGATTTGGGGCGGGGGGGATTTTACGAGCAGTACTTC. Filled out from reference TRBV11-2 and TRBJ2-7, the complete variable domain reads EAGVAQSPRYKIIEKRQSVAFWCNPISGHATLYWYQQILGQGPKLLIQFQNNGVVDDSQLPKDRFSAERLKGVDSTLKIQPAKLEDSAVYLCASSLDLGRGGFYEQYFGPGTRLTVT.

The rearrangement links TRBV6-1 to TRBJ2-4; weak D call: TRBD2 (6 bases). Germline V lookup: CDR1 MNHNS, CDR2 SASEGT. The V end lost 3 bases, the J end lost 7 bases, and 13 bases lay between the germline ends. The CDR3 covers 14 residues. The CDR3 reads CASSDPGVRNIQYF. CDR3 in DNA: TGTGCCAGCAGTGACCCGGGGGTTCGTAACATTCAGTACTTC.

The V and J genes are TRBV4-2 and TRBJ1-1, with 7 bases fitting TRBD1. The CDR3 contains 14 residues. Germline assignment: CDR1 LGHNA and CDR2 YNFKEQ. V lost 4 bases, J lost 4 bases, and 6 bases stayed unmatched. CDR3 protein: CASSLTRGTTEAFF. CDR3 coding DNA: TGTGCCAGCAGCCTAACCAGGGGGACCACTGAAGCTTTCTTT.

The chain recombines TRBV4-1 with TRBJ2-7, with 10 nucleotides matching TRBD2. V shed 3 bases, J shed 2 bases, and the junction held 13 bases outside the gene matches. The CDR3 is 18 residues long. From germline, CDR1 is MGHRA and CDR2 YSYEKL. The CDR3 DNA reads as TGCGCCAGCAGCCAGGCCGGGACTAGCGATATCCCTCCCTACGAGCAGTACTTC. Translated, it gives CASSQAGTSDIPPYEQYF.

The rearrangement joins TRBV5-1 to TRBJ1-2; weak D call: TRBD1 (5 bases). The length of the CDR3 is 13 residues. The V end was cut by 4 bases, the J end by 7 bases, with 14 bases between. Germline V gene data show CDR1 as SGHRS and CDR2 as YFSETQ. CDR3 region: CASSTPPGGGYTF. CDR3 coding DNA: TGCGCCAGCAGCACCCCTCCCGGGGGTGGCTACACCTTC. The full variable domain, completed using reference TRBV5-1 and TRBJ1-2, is KAGVTQTPRYLIKTRGQQVTLSCSPISGHRSVSWYQQTPGQGLQFLFEYFSETQRNKGNFPGRFSGRQFSNSRSEMNVSTLELGDSALYLCASSTPPGGGYTFGSGTRLTVV.

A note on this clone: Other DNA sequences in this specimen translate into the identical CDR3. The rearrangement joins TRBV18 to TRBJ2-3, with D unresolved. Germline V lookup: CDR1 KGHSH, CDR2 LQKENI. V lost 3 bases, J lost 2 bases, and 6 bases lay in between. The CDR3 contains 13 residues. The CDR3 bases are TGTGCCAGCTCACCGCGGCTCACAGATACGCAGTATTTT. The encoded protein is CASSPRLTDTQYF.

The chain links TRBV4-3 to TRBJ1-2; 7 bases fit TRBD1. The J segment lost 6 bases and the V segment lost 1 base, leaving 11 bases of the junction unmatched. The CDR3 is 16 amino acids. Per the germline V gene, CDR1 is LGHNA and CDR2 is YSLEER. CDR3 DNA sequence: TGCGCCAGCAGCCAAGCGCGCGACAGGGTTATCGATGGCTACACCTTC. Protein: CASSQARDRVIDGYTF.

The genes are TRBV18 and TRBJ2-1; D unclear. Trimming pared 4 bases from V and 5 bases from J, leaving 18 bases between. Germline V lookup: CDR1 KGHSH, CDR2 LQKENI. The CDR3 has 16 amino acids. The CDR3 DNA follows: TGTGCCAGCTCACTTTCGCCGCAGGTCAGAGACAATGAGCAGTTCTTC. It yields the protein CASSLSPQVRDNEQFF.

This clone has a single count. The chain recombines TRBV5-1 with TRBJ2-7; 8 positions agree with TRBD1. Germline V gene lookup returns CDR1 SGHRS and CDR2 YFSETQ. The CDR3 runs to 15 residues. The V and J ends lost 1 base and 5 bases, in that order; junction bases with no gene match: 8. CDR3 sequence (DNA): TGCGCCAGCAGCTTGATCCAGGGGGCGCGAAACGAGCAGTACTTC. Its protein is CASSLIQGARNEQYF.

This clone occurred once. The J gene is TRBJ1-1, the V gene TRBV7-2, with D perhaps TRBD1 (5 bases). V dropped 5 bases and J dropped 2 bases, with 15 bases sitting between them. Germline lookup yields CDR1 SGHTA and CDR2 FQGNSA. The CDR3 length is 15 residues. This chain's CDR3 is CASSGGATFNTEAFF. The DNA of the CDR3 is TGTGCCAGCAGCGGAGGGGCCACATTCAACACTGAAGCTTTCTTT.